These T cell receptor beta chains were read from a single sample in a study of molecular identifiers for immune sequencing clone quantification. Each CDR3 protein gets one entry after TCRdb re-called the PCR reads with MiXCR. The sample lists 250,000 to 400,000 distinct CDR3 sequences, around a fifth occurring once. What was sequenced was naive CD8+ T cells from blood, with Jurkat cell RNA spiked in. The receptors stem from a human donor in good health. Some libraries in this study had Jurkat cell RNA spiked in. Both conserved end residues are part of each CDR3. A D gene is named only where the DNA matches it firmly. Not all rows give a size; the values are once, few, many and, for expanded clones, a class.

V gene: TRBV14; clone size: -; J gene: TRBJ2-3; D gene: TRBD2; CDR3 DNA: TGTGCCAGCAGCCCCTACCTAGGGACTAGGTTCACAGATACGCAGTATTTT; CDR3 protein: CASSPYLGTRFTDTQYF
V gene: TRBV7-6; clone size: many; J gene: TRBJ2-3; D gene: TRBD2; CDR3 DNA: TGTGCCAGCAGCTTAGAGGGGACTAGCACACCAGATACGCAGTATTTT; CDR3 protein: CASSLEGTSTPDTQYF
V gene: TRBV27; clone size: -; J gene: TRBJ2-7; D gene: -; CDR3 DNA: TGTGCCAGCAGCCTAACAGGGTCCGAGCAGTGCTTC; CDR3 protein: CASSLTGSEQCF
V gene: TRBV12-3/TRBV12-4; clone size: few; J gene: TRBJ2-5; D gene: -; CDR3 DNA: TGTGCCAGCAGTTCCATCCGAGGGGGTCCAGAGACCCAGTACTTC; CDR3 protein: CASSSIRGGPETQYF
V gene: TRBV4-1; clone size: -; J gene: TRBJ2-7; D gene: -; CDR3 DNA: TGCGCCAGCAGCCCCTCCGGGGCCCCTTCTTACGAGCAGTACTTC; CDR3 protein: CASSPSGAPSYEQYF
V gene: TRBV23-1; clone size: few; J gene: TRBJ1-2; D gene: -; CDR3 DNA: TGCGCCAGCAGGATCCTGGGCAGGGGACGTCTAGCTAACTATGGCTACACCTTC; CDR3 protein: CASRILGRGRLANYGYTF
V gene: TRBV5-4; clone size: many; J gene: TRBJ2-7; D gene: -; CDR3 DNA: TGTGCCAGCAGCGTTGACAGCTACGAGCAGTACTTC; CDR3 protein: CASSVDSYEQYF
V gene: TRBV29-1; clone size: few; J gene: TRBJ1-1; D gene: -; CDR3 DNA: TGCAGCGTTGAAGTAATGGGGGAAGCTTTCTTT; CDR3 protein: CSVEVMGEAFF
V gene: TRBV11-2; clone size: few; J gene: TRBJ1-1; D gene: -; CDR3 DNA: TGTGCCAGCAGCTTAGAGATGACCTTGAACACTGAAGCTTTCTTT; CDR3 protein: CASSLEMTLNTEAFF
V gene: TRBV29-1; clone size: many; J gene: TRBJ1-2; D gene: -; CDR3 DNA: TGCAGCGTTGAGGACACGACTAACTATGGCTACACCTTC; CDR3 protein: CSVEDTTNYGYTF
V gene: TRBV27; clone size: -; J gene: TRBJ1-4; D gene: -; CDR3 DNA: TGTGCCAGCAGTTTATCGACGGGCGGAAAAAATGAAAGACTGTTTTTT; CDR3 protein: CASSLSTGGKNERLFF
V gene: TRBV3-1; clone size: -; J gene: TRBJ1-1; D gene: -; CDR3 DNA: TGTGCCAGCAGCCCGGTCACTTTGAACACTGAAGCTTTCTTT; CDR3 protein: CASSPVTLNTEAFF